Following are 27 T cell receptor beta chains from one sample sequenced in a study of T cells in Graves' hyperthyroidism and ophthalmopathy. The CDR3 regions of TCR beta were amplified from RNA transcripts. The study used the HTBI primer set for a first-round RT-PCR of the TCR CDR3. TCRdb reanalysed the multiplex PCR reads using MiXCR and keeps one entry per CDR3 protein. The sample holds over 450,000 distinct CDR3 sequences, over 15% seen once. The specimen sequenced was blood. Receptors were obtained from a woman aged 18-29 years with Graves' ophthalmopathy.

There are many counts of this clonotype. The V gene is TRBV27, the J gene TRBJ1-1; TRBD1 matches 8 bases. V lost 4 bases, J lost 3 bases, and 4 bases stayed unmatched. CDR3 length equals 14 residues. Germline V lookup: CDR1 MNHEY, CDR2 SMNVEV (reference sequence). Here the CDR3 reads CASSSTGVHTEAFF. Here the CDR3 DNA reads TGTGCCAGCAGTTCGACAGGGGTGCACACTGAAGCTTTCTTT.

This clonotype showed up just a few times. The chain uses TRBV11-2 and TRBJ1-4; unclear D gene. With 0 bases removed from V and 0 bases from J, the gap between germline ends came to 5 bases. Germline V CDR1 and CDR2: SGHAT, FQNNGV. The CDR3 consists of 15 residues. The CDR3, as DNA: TGTGCCAGCAGCTTAGAGGCAACAACTAATGAAAAACTGTTTTTT. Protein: CASSLEATTNEKLFF.

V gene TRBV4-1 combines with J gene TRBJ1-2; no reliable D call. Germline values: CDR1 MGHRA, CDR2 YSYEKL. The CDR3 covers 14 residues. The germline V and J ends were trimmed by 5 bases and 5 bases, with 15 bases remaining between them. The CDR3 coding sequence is TGCGCCAGCAGCTATCCGGAAGATCTGTATGGCTACACCTTC. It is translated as CASSYPEDLYGYTF.

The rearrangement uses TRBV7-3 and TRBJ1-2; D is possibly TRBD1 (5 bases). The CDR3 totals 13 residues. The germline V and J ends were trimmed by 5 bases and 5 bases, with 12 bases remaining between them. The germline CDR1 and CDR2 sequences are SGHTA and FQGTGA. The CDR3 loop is CASSPGSEYGYTF. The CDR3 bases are TGTGCCAGCAGCCCAGGGTCGGAGTATGGCTACACCTTC.

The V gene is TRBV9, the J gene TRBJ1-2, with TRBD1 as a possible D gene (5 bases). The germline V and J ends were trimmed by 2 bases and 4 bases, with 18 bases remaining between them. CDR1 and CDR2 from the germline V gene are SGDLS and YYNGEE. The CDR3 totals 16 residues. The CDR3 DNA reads TGTGCCAGCAGCGTGAGGGGAAAGCCTCGGACCTATGGCTACACCTTC. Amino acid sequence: CASSVRGKPRTYGYTF.

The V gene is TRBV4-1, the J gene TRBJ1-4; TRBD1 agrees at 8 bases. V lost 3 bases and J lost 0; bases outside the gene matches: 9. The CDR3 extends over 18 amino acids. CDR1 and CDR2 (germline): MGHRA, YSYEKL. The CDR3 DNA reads TGCGCCAGCAGCCATGCTCCCCGACAGGGGCCAACTAATGAAAAACTGTTTTTT. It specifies CASSHAPRQGPTNEKLFF.

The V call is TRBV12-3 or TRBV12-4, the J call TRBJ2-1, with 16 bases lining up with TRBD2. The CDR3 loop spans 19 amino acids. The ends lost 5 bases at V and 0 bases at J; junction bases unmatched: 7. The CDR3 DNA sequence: TGTGCCAGCAGTGGCGGGACTAGCGGGGGGGCCAACTCCTACAATGAGCAGTTCTTC. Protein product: CASSGGTSGGANSYNEQFF.

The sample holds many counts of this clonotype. The CDR3 sequence: CASSLGGAGAERAFF. In DNA, the CDR3 is TGTGCCAGCAGCTTGGGGGGCGCAGGGGCGGAGAGAGCTTTCTTT. The chain is built from TRBV28 and TRBJ1-1; D might be TRBD1 (6 bases). The CDR3 extends over 15 amino acids. Germline V gene sequence: CDR1 MDHEN, CDR2 SYDVKM. V was clipped by 6 bases and J by 10 bases, with 24 bases between them.

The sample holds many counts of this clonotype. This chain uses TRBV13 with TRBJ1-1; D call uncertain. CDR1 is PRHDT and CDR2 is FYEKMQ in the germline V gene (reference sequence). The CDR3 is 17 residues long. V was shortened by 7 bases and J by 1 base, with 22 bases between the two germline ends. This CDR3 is CASTLFTTYRRNTEAFF. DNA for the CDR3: TGTGCCAGCACGCTATTCACGACTTACCGGCGGAACACTGAAGCTTTCTTT.

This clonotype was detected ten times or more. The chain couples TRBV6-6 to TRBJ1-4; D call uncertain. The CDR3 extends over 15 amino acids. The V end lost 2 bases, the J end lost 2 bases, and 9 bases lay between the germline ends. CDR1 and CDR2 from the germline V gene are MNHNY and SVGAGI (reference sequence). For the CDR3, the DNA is TGTGCCAGCAGTTACGTTGCTGCCACTAATGAAAAACTGTTTTTT. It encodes CASSYVAATNEKLFF.

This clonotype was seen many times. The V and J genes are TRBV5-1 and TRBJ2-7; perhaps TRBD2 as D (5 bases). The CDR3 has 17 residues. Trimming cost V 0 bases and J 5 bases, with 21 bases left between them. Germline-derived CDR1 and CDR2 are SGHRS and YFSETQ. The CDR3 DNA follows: TGCGCCAGCAGCTTGGAACGGGATGGTAAATGGAGGAACGAGCAGTACTTC. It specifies CASSLERDGKWRNEQYF.

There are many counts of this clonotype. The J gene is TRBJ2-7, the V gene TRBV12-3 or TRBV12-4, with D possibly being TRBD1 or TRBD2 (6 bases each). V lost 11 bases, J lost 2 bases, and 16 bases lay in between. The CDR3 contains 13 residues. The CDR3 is CALLGAGTYEQYF. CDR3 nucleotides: TGTGCCCTTCTGGGGGCGGGGACCTACGAGCAGTACTTC.

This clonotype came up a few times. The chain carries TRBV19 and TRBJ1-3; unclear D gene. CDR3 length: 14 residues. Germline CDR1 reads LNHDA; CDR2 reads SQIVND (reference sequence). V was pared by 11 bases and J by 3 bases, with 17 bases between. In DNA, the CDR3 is TGTGCCGCCTCGGCAGGCCTCGGTGGAAACACCATATATTTT. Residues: CAASAGLGGNTIYF.

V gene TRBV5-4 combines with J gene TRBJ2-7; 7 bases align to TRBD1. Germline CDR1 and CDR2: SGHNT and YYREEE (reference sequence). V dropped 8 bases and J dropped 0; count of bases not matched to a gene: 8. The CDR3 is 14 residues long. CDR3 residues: CASSTGVSSYEQYF. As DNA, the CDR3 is TGTGCCAGTAGTACAGGGGTGAGCTCCTACGAGCAGTACTTC.

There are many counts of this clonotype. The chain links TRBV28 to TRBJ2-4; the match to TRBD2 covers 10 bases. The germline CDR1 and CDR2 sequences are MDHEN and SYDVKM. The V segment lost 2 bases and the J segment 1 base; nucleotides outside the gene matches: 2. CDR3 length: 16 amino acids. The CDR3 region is CASSLTAGGAKNIQYF. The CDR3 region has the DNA TGTGCCAGCAGTTTAACAGCGGGAGGGGCCAAAAACATTCAGTACTTC.

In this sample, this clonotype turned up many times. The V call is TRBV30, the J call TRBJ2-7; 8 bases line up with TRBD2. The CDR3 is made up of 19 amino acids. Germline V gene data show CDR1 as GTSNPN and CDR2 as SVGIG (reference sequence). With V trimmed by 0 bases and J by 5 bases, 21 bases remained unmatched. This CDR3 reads CAWSVRAWEEGLGLDEQYF. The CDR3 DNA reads TGTGCCTGGAGTGTACGGGCTTGGGAGGAGGGACTAGGGCTTGACGAGCAGTACTTC.

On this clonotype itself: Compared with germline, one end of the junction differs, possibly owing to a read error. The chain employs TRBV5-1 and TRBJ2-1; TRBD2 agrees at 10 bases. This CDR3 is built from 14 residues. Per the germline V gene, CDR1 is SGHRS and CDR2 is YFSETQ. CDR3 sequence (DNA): TGCGTCAGCAGCTTGACTAGCGGGTACAATGAGCAGTTCTTC. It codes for CVSSLTSGYNEQFF.

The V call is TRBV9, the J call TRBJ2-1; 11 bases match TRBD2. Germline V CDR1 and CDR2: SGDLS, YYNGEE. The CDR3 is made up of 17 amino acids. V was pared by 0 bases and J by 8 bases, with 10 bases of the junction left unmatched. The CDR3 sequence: CASSVEVSLAGGHEQFF. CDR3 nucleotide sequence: TGTGCCAGCAGCGTAGAAGTTTCGCTAGCGGGAGGCCATGAGCAGTTCTTC.

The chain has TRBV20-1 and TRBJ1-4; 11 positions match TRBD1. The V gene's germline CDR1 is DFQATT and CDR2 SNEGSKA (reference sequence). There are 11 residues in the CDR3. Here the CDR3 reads CSQDRGRKLFF. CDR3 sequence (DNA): TGCAGCCAGGACAGGGGGCGAAAACTGTTTTTT.

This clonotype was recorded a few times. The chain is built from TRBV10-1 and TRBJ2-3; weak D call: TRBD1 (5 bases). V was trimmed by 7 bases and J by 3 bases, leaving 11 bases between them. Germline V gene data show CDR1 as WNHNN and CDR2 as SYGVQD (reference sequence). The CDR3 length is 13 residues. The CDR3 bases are TGCGCCAGCAAACCGACAGTTACAGATACGCAGTATTTT. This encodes CASKPTVTDTQYF.

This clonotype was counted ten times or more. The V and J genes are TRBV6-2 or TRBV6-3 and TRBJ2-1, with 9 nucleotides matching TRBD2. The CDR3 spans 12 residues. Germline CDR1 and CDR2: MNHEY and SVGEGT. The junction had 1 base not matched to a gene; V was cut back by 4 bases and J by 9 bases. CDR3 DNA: TGTGCCAGCAGTTTAGCGGGAGTTGAGCAGTTCTTC. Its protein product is CASSLAGVEQFF.

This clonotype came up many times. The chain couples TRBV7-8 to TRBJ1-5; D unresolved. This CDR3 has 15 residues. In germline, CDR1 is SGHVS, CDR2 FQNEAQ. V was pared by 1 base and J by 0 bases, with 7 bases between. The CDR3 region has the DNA TGTGCCAGCAGCTTAGGGGTCCTTAGCAATCAGCCCCAGCATTTT. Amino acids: CASSLGVLSNQPQHF. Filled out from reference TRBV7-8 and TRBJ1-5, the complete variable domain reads GAGVSQSPRYKVAKRGQDVALRCDPISGHVSLFWYQQALGQGPEFLTYFQNEAQLDKSGLPSDRFFAERPEGSVSTLKIQRTQQEDSAVYLCASSLGVLSNQPQHFGDGTRLSIL.

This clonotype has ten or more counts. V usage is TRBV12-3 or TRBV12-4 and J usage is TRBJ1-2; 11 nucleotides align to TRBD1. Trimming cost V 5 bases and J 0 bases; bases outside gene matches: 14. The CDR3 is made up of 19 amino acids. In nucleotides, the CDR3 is TGTGCCAGCAGTCCCAGACCGGGACAGGGGGAAGGAGCTAACTATGGCTACACCTTC. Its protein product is CASSPRPGQGEGANYGYTF.

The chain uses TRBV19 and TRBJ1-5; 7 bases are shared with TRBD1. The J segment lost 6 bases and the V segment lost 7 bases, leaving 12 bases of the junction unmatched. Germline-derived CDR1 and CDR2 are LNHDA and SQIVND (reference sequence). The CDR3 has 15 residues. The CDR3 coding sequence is TGTGCCAGTACTGCCCGACAGGCAGGGGGTCAGCCCCAGCATTTT. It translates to CASTARQAGGQPQHF.

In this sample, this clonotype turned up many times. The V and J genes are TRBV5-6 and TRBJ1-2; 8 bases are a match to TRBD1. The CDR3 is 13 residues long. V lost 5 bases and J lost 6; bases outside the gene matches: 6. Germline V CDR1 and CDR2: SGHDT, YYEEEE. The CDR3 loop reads CASSRDRGNGYTF. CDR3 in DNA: TGTGCCAGCAGTCGAGACAGGGGTAATGGCTACACCTTC.

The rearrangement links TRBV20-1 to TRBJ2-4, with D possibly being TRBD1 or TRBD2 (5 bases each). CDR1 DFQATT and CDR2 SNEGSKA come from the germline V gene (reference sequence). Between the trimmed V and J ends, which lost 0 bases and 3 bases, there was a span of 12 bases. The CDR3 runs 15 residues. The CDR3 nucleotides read TGCAGTGCTAGAGAGGGGGAATTTGGCAAAAACATTCAGTACTTC. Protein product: CSAREGEFGKNIQYF.

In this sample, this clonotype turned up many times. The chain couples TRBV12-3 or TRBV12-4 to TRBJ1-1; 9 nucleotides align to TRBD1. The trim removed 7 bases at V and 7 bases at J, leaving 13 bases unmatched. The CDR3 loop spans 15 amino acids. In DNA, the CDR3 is TGTGCCAGCACCATCACCGGGACAGGGCTTGGTGAAGCTTTCTTT. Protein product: CASTITGTGLGEAFF.